This TCR beta chain was sequenced in a study of identical twins. Healthy Caucasian individuals made up all the donors. This clonotype was seen a few times. Trimming cost V 5 bases and J 8 bases; bases outside gene matches: 8. CDR1 DFQATT and CDR2 SNEGSKA come from the germline V gene (reference sequence). This CDR3 is 13 amino acids long. One entry per CDR3 protein, called by TCRdb with MiXCR from the 5' RACE reads. The table includes 450,000 or so distinct CDR3 sequences, 13% to 15% detected once. This sample also belongs to another study, concerning yellow fever vaccine responses in identical twins.

The sequenced sample was CD4+ T cells sorted from blood. The clonotype originates from a young woman in good health. This chain links TRBV20-1 with TRBJ2-2; 7 nucleotides agree with TRBD1. The CDR3 region is CSAPRQGTGELFF. The CDR3 DNA reads TGCAGTGCTCCAAGACAGGGAACGGGGGAGCTGTTTTTT.